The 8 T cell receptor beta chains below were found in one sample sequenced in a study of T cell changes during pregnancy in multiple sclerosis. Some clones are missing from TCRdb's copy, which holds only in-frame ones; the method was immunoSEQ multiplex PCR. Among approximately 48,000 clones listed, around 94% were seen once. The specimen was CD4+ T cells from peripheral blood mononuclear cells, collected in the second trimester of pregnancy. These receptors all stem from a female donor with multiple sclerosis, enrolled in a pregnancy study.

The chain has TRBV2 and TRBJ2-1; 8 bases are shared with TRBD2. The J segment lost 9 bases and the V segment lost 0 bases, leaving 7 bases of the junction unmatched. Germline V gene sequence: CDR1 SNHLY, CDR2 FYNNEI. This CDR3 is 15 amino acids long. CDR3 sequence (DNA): TGTGCCAGCAGTGAAGCTCACGGGGGGGAGGGTGAGCAGTTCTTC. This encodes CASSEAHGGEGEQFF.

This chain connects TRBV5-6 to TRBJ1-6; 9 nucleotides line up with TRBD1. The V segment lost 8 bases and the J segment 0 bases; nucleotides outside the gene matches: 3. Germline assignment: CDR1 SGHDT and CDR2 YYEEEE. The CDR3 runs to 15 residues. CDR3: CASQTGGSYNSPLHF. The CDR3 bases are TGTGCCAGTCAGACAGGGGGCTCCTATAATTCACCCCTCCACTTT.

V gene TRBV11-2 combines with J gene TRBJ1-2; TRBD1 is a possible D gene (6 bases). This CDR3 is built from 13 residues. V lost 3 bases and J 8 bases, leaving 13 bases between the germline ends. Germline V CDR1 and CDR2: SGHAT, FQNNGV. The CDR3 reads CASSLGGPLGYTF. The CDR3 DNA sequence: TGTGCCAGCAGCTTGGGGGGGCCCCTGGGCTACACCTTC.

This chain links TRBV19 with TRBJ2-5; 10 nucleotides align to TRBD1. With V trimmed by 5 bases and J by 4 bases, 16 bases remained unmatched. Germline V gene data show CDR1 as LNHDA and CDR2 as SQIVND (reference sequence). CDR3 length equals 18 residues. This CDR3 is CASSRSGQGILRGETQYF. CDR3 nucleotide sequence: TGTGCCAGTAGTCGATCGGGACAGGGGATTCTAAGAGGAGAGACCCAGTACTTC.

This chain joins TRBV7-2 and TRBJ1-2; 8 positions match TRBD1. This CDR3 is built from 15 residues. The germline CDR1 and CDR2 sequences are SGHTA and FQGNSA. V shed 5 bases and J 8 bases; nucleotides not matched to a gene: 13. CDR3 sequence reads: CASSAWTGRKEGYTF. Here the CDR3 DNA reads TGTGCCAGCAGCGCCTGGACAGGGCGTAAGGAGGGCTACACCTTC.

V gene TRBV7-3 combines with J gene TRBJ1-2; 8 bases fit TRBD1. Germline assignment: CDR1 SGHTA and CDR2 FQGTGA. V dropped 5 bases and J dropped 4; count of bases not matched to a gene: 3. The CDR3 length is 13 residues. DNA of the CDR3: TGTGCCAGCAGCCCAACAGGGGGCTATGGCTACACCTTC. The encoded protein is CASSPTGGYGYTF. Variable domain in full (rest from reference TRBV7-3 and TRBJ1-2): GAGVSQTPSNKVTEKGKYVELRCDPISGHTALYWYRQSLGQGPEFLIYFQGTGAADDSGLPNDRFFAVRPEGSVSTLKIQRTERGDSAVYLCASSPTGGYGYTFGSGTRLTVV.

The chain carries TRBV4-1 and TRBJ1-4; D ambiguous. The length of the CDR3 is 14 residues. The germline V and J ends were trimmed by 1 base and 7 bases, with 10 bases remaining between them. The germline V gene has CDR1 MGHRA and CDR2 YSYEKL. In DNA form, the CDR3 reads TGCGCCAGCAGCCAAGTCTCGGTTGTTGAAAAACTGTTTTTT. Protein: CASSQVSVVEKLFF.

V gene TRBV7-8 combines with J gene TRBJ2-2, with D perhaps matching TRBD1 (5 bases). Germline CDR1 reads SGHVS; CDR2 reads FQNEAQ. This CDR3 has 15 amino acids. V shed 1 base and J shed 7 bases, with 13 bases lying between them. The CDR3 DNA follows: TGTGCCAGCAGCTTAGTAGGGGTTTTGGGCGGGGAGCTGTTTTTT. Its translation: CASSLVGVLGGELFF.